These T cell receptor beta chains were read from a single sample in a study of beta chain features in type 1 diabetes. Profiled with immunoSEQ multiplex PCR; TCRdb holds only in-frame clones, not every one. The data contain fewer than 500,000 clones, about 15% of them seen just once; the ten biggest clones take up approximately 0.035%. Sequencing was performed on naive CD4+ T cells from blood. The receptors stem from a man aged 30 to 45 in good health. Both conserved end residues are part of each CDR3. The D gene is left open where the match is weak. Clone size is given for some rows only: seen once, a few or many times, or a class if the clone is expanded.

v_gene: TRBV30
j_gene: TRBJ1-5
abundance: -
d_gene: -
CDR3aa: CAWSVGRNHQPQHF
CDR3nt: TGTGCCTGGAGTGTCGGCAGGAACCATCAGCCCCAGCATTTT

v_gene: TRBV7-2
j_gene: TRBJ2-1
abundance: -
d_gene: TRBD2
CDR3aa: CASSPGRGTYNEQFF
CDR3nt: TGTGCCAGCAGCCCCGGGAGGGGGACTTACAATGAGCAGTTCTTC

v_gene: TRBV9
j_gene: TRBJ2-7
abundance: -
d_gene: -
CDR3aa: CASSSSGVYEQYF
CDR3nt: TGTGCCAGCAGCTCAAGCGGAGTCTACGAGCAGTACTTC

v_gene: TRBV19
j_gene: TRBJ2-3
abundance: few
d_gene: -
CDR3aa: CASSPNTDTQYF
CDR3nt: TGTGCCAGTAGTCCCAACACAGATACGCAGTATTTT

v_gene: TRBV27
j_gene: TRBJ1-6
abundance: few
d_gene: -
CDR3aa: CASSLQGESPLHF
CDR3nt: TGTGCCAGCAGTTTACAGGGTGAATCACCCCTCCACTTT

v_gene: TRBV15
j_gene: TRBJ2-3
abundance: many
d_gene: TRBD2
CDR3aa: CATSRPAGKITDTQYF
CDR3nt: TGTGCCACCAGCAGGCCAGCGGGGAAAATCACAGATACGCAGTATTTT

v_gene: TRBV14
j_gene: TRBJ2-2
abundance: -
d_gene: TRBD2
CDR3aa: CASCCPGLVTGELFF
CDR3nt: TGTGCCAGCTGCTGTCCGGGACTAGTCACCGGGGAGCTGTTTTTT

v_gene: TRBV7-9
j_gene: TRBJ1-2
abundance: few
d_gene: -
CDR3aa: CASSLAGGYGYTF
CDR3nt: TGTGCCAGCAGCTTAGCAGGGGGTTATGGCTACACCTTC

v_gene: TRBV6-5
j_gene: TRBJ2-3
abundance: -
d_gene: TRBD2
CDR3aa: CASSYSLAGATDTQYF
CDR3nt: TGTGCCAGCAGTTACTCTTTGGCGGGAGCCACAGATACGCAGTATTTT

v_gene: TRBV30
j_gene: TRBJ2-5
abundance: few
d_gene: TRBD2
CDR3aa: CAWSGLAEETQYF
CDR3nt: TGTGCCTGGAGTGGACTAGCAGAAGAGACCCAGTACTTC

v_gene: TRBV5-1
j_gene: TRBJ2-1
abundance: few
d_gene: -
CDR3aa: CASSTGHSYNEQFF
CDR3nt: TGCGCCAGCAGCACGGGACACTCCTACAATGAGCAGTTCTTC

v_gene: TRBV7-9
j_gene: TRBJ2-3
abundance: -
d_gene: -
CDR3aa: CASSPQADTQYF
CDR3nt: TGTGCCAGCAGCCCCCAGGCAGATACGCAGTATTTT

v_gene: TRBV7-2
j_gene: TRBJ2-5
abundance: few
d_gene: -
CDR3aa: CASSRRPPETQYF
CDR3nt: TGTGCCAGCAGCCGACGGCCCCCAGAGACCCAGTACTTC

v_gene: TRBV5-1
j_gene: TRBJ2-1
abundance: -
d_gene: TRBD2
CDR3aa: CASSASGVTYNEQFF
CDR3nt: TGCGCCAGCAGCGCGAGCGGGGTCACCTACAATGAGCAGTTCTTC

v_gene: TRBV7-9
j_gene: TRBJ2-7
abundance: few
d_gene: -
CDR3aa: CASSRDSFEQYF
CDR3nt: TGTGCCAGCAGCCGAGACAGTTTCGAGCAGTACTTC

v_gene: TRBV10-1
j_gene: TRBJ2-3
abundance: -
d_gene: -
CDR3aa: CASSRTSHTDTQYF
CDR3nt: TGCGCCAGCTCTAGGACTTCTCACACAGATACGCAGTATTTT

v_gene: TRBV7-2
j_gene: TRBJ2-3
abundance: few
d_gene: -
CDR3aa: CASSLRLLVSSTDTQYF
CDR3nt: TGTGCCAGCAGCTTAAGGTTGCTAGTCTCTAGCACAGATACGCAGTATTTT

v_gene: TRBV4-3
j_gene: TRBJ2-3
abundance: few
d_gene: -
CDR3aa: CASSQTVSSTDTQYF
CDR3nt: TGCGCCAGCAGCCAAACAGTATCTAGCACAGATACGCAGTATTTT

v_gene: TRBV30
j_gene: TRBJ1-1
abundance: -
d_gene: -
CDR3aa: CAWIQAGPLNTEAFF
CDR3nt: TGTGCCTGGATCCAGGCAGGCCCTCTGAACACTGAAGCTTTCTTT

v_gene: TRBV18
j_gene: TRBJ2-5
abundance: few
d_gene: -
CDR3aa: CASSPPVQETQYF
CDR3nt: TGTGCCAGCTCACCACCGGTACAAGAGACCCAGTACTTC

v_gene: TRBV15
j_gene: TRBJ1-4
abundance: -
d_gene: -
CDR3aa: CATSREGSRNEKLFF
CDR3nt: TGTGCCACCAGCAGAGAGGGCAGTAGAAATGAAAAACTGTTTTTT

v_gene: TRBV4-2
j_gene: TRBJ2-1
abundance: few
d_gene: TRBD2
CDR3aa: CASSQVGTSGRTSSYNEQFF
CDR3nt: TGTGCCAGCAGCCAAGTGGGGACTAGCGGGAGGACTAGCTCCTACAATGAGCAGTTCTTC

v_gene: TRBV7-9
j_gene: TRBJ2-1
abundance: -
d_gene: TRBD2
CDR3aa: CASRPRPGLAYNEQFF
CDR3nt: TGTGCCAGCAGACCCCGGCCAGGACTAGCCTACAATGAGCAGTTCTTC

v_gene: TRBV7-8
j_gene: TRBJ2-3
abundance: few
d_gene: TRBD2
CDR3aa: CASSLAGRTSTDTQYF
CDR3nt: TGTGCCAGCAGCCTAGCGGGACGGACAAGCACAGATACGCAGTATTTT

v_gene: TRBV23-1
j_gene: TRBJ1-6
abundance: many
d_gene: -
CDR3aa: CASGPGSGRRNLYSPLHF
CDR3nt: TGCGCCAGCGGGCCCGGCAGCGGGAGGAGGAATTTATATTCACCCCTCCACTTT

v_gene: TRBV9
j_gene: TRBJ2-5
abundance: -
d_gene: -
CDR3aa: CASSVGGPQETQYF
CDR3nt: TGTGCCAGCAGCGTCGGGGGGCCCCAAGAGACCCAGTACTTC

v_gene: TRBV13
j_gene: TRBJ1-1
abundance: -
d_gene: -
CDR3aa: CASSLPFRENTEAFF
CDR3nt: TGTGCCAGCAGCTTGCCCTTCCGGGAGAACACTGAAGCTTTCTTT

v_gene: TRBV30
j_gene: TRBJ2-5
abundance: -
d_gene: -
CDR3aa: CAWKRTTGETQYF
CDR3nt: TGTGCCTGGAAGCGGACCACGGGGGAGACCCAGTACTTC

v_gene: TRBV19
j_gene: TRBJ2-5
abundance: few
d_gene: -
CDR3aa: CASSIKSGRETQYF
CDR3nt: TGTGCCAGTAGTATCAAATCGGGGCGGGAGACCCAGTACTTC

v_gene: TRBV9
j_gene: TRBJ1-6
abundance: -
d_gene: -
CDR3aa: CASSGEGNSPLHF
CDR3nt: TGTGCCAGCAGCGGGGAGGGTAATTCACCCCTCCACTTT

v_gene: TRBV18
j_gene: TRBJ2-1
abundance: -
d_gene: TRBD2
CDR3aa: CASSPPAGGDNEQFF
CDR3nt: TGTGCCAGCTCACCACCTGCGGGGGGAGACAATGAGCAGTTCTTC

v_gene: TRBV6-5
j_gene: TRBJ1-1
abundance: few
d_gene: TRBD1
CDR3aa: CASRRDRVGPEAFF
CDR3nt: TGTGCCAGCAGACGCGACAGGGTCGGGCCTGAAGCTTTCTTT

v_gene: TRBV29-1
j_gene: TRBJ1-6
abundance: few
d_gene: -
CDR3aa: CTRGRSPLHF
CDR3nt: TGCACTAGGGGACGATCACCCCTCCACTTT